Reported below is one T cell receptor beta chain. Its antigen is as yet unknown. The diagnoses drew upon clinical symptoms, serum thyroxine and TRAb, thyroid ultrasound and orbital computed tomography. These data belong to a study of T cells in Graves' hyperthyroidism and ophthalmopathy. Whole-study results and caveats: Ophthalmopathy cases were set apart from stable hyperthyroidism by a 13 V-J model. Most expanded thyroid clonotypes above 0.001 recurred in blood. The model's output predicted ophthalmopathy at a median of about 6.5 months prior to onset.

The TCR beta CDR3 regions underwent amplification using RNA transcripts as the source. HTBI primers were used for first-round RT-PCR of the TCR CDR3. TCRdb independently ran MiXCR on the multiplex PCR reads; one entry per CDR3 protein. The table has more than 500,000 distinct CDR3 sequences, roughly 46% seen once. This CDR3 is 13 amino acids long. Deletions cut 6 bases from V and 8 bases from J, with 14 bases between. CDR1 is SGHVS and CDR2 is FNYEAQ in the germline V gene. This sequence originates from an adult woman with Graves' disease, either hyperthyroidism or ophthalmopathy (not recorded which). The chain combines TRBV7-6 with TRBJ2-1; D possibly matches TRBD1 or TRBD2 (6 bases each). The specimen sequenced was peripheral blood or thyroid tissue (not recorded which). In DNA form, the CDR3 reads TGTGCCAGCAGGAGGGAGGAGGGGGATGAGCAGTTCTTC. As protein: CASRREEGDEQFF.